This is a list of T cell receptor beta chains from one sample in a study of cytomegalovirus exposure and HLA in healthy donors. The method was immunoSEQ multiplex PCR; TCRdb's version includes in-frame clones alone and lacks a portion of them. The table has about 120,000 clones, under 90% seen once. Sequencing used PBMCs. The receptor source for this set is a female donor in good health and CMV-seropositive. Both conserved end residues are part of each CDR3. D genes are given only for firm matches. Rows give clone size only sometimes, using once, few, many, or a class for an expanded clone.

.	TRBJ2-3	TRBV7-2	.	TGTGCCAGCAGCTTAGGGCTAGCTGCAGATACGCAGTATTTT	CASSLGLAADTQYF
TRBD1	TRBJ1-2	TRBV6-5	.	TGTGCCAGCAGTTCCGCGACAGGGCGCCATGGCTACGCCTTC	CASSSATGRHGYAF
TRBD1	TRBJ1-5	TRBV19	.	TGTGCCATTTCTGGACAGGGGGGAGGACAGCCCCAGCATTTT	CAISGQGGGQPQHF
.	TRBJ2-1	TRBV6-4	few	TGTGCCAGCAGTGACTCTGGAGCCCGCAATGAGCAGTTCTTC	CASSDSGARNEQFF
.	TRBJ1-1	TRBV10-3	.	TGTGCCATCGCTCGCGGGGCAAACACTGAAGCTTTCTTT	CAIARGANTEAFF
.	TRBJ2-2	TRBV2	.	TGTGCCAGCAGCGAAGGGGGGCAGGGTAACACCGGGGAGCTGTTTTTT	CASSEGGQGNTGELFF
.	TRBJ2-3	TRBV7-2	few	TGTGCCAGCAGCTTCTCCCAGGTAGTAGATACGCAGTATTTT	CASSFSQVVDTQYF
.	TRBJ1-1	TRBV27	.	TGTGCCCGCAGTCCGTCGGTGGGGGCCGGGAACACTGAAGCTTTCTTT	CARSPSVGAGNTEAFF
.	TRBJ2-7	TRBV28	.	TGTGCCAGCAGTTTAGCACCAGTCTACGAGCAGTACTTC	CASSLAPVYEQYF
.	TRBJ2-1	TRBV7-2	.	TGTGCCAGCAGCCCACGGAACAACGCGGGGGAGCAGTTCTTC	CASSPRNNAGEQFF
.	TRBJ1-6	TRBV7-9	.	TGTGCCAGCAGCCATCCTCGCGTGGAGGGTCGATCACCCCTCCACTTT	CASSHPRVEGRSPLHF
TRBD1	TRBJ1-2	TRBV23-1	once	TGCGCCAGCAGTCCCCGCCGGGACAGGGATATTTTGGTCACCTTC	CASSPRRDRDILVTF
.	TRBJ1-4	TRBV18	.	TGTGCCAGCTCATCATCGGTCGAAAAACTGTTTTTT	CASSSSVEKLFF
.	TRBJ1-1	TRBV5-1	.	TGCGCCAGTCACAACCCCCCGGAGGGCACTGAAGCTTTCTTT	CASHNPPEGTEAFF
TRBD1	TRBJ1-1	TRBV9	.	TGTGCCAGCAGCGAGGACAGGGGGTCGAACACTGAAGCTTTCTTT	CASSEDRGSNTEAFF
TRBD1	TRBJ1-4	TRBV5-1	.	TGCGCCAGCAGCCAAGTACAAACCGGGACAGGTCTGGAAAAACTGTTTTTT	CASSQVQTGTGLEKLFF
.	TRBJ2-7	TRBV18	.	TGTGCCAGCTCACCCGGACAGTCCCACTCGTACGAGCAGTACTTC	CASSPGQSHSYEQYF
.	TRBJ1-5	TRBV28	.	TGTGCCAGCAGTACGCTCGGGGGTCAGCCCCAGCATTTT	CASSTLGGQPQHF
TRBD1	TRBJ2-1	TRBV7-9	few	TGTGCCAGCAGCTTACTACAGGGGAGCTCCTACAATGAGCAGTTCTTC	CASSLLQGSSYNEQFF
TRBD2	TRBJ2-1	TRBV9	.	TGTGCCAGCAGCGCCCCCTACGCGGGGGACAATGAGCAGTTCTTC	CASSAPYAGDNEQFF
.	TRBJ1-3	TRBV7-8	.	TGTGCCAGCAGCTTAAGGGGGGGCGCGGAGAACGGTGGAAACACCATATATTTT	CASSLRGGAENGGNTIYF
.	TRBJ2-6	TRBV5-6	.	TGTGCCAGCAGCTTGGAGGGGGGGACTGGGGCCAACGTCCTGACTTTC	CASSLEGGTGANVLTF
TRBD1	TRBJ2-7	TRBV7-6	.	TGTGCCAGCAGCTTGACAGGGGGGTCCGAGCAGTACTTC	CASSLTGGSEQYF
.	TRBJ2-1	TRBV27	.	TGTGCCAGTTCCAAAGAGAATGAGCAGTTCTTC	CASSKENEQFF
.	TRBJ1-6	TRBV19	.	TGTGCCAGTAGTATACAGGGGACCAATTCACCCCTCCACTTT	CASSIQGTNSPLHF
TRBD1	TRBJ2-1	TRBV15	once	TGTGCCACCAGCGGGACAGGTAATGAGCAGTTCTTC	CATSGTGNEQFF
.	TRBJ1-4	TRBV10-3	once	TGTGCCATCAGTGAAGGGAGGGCGCGTAATGAAAAACTGTTTTTT	CAISEGRARNEKLFF
.	TRBJ1-4	TRBV7-9	.	TGTGCCAGCAGCTTGAGGGCCGCAACTAATGAAAAACTGTTTTTT	CASSLRAATNEKLFF
.	TRBJ2-3	TRBV11-3	.	TGTGCCAGCAGCTACCAGAGCACAGATACGCAGTATTTT	CASSYQSTDTQYF
.	TRBJ1-3	TRBV5-6	.	TGTGCCAGCAGTTATAGGACAGTCTCTGGAAACACCATATATTTT	CASSYRTVSGNTIYF
TRBD1	TRBJ1-2	TRBV6-1	.	TGTGCCAGCCGTCGGACAGGAACCTATGGCTACACCTTC	CASRRTGTYGYTF
TRBD1	TRBJ1-1	TRBV4-1	.	TGCGCCAGCAGCCAAGGACACAGTAGGACAGGGGCTGAAGCTTTCTTT	CASSQGHSRTGAEAFF
TRBD1	TRBJ1-3	TRBV5-4	.	TGTGCCAGCAGCCCGGACAGGTTTACTGGAAACACCATATATTTT	CASSPDRFTGNTIYF
.	TRBJ1-5	TRBV29-1	.	TGCAGCCCCTCCGCCCCCTCGGGAAATAGCAATCAGCCCCAGCATTTT	CSPSAPSGNSNQPQHF
TRBD1	TRBJ1-5	TRBV9	.	TGTGCCAGCAGCGTAGGACAGGGGGATCAGCCCCAGCATTTT	CASSVGQGDQPQHF
TRBD2	TRBJ2-2	TRBV6-5	.	TGTGCCAGCCAGCGGGGGGACGCGAACACCGGGGAGCTGTTTTTT	CASQRGDANTGELFF
.	TRBJ1-5	TRBV5-4	.	TGTGCCAGCAGCACAACAGGGCGTAGCAATCAGCCCCAGCATTTT	CASSTTGRSNQPQHF
.	TRBJ1-2	TRBV7-2	.	TGTGCCAGCAGCGCAGCAGGGGCCTATGGCTACACCTTC	CASSAAGAYGYTF
TRBD1	TRBJ1-1	TRBV11-2	.	TGTGCCAGCAGCTTAAGACAGGGGGTTTGGACTGAAGCTTTCTTT	CASSLRQGVWTEAFF
.	TRBJ2-7	TRBV29-1	.	TGCAGCGTTGTAGAACAGGTGAGCTCCTACGAGCAGTACTTC	CSVVEQVSSYEQYF
TRBD1	TRBJ1-1	TRBV9	.	TGTGCCAGCAGCGTAGTAGACAGGGAGAACACTGAAGCTTTCTTT	CASSVVDRENTEAFF
.	TRBJ1-1	TRBV4-3	.	TGCGCCAGCAGCCAAGTGGGGGGGGAAGCTTTCTTT	CASSQVGGEAFF
.	TRBJ2-7	TRBV9	.	TGTGCCAGCAGCGTAGCCCCACTCCTCGAGCAGTACTTC	CASSVAPLLEQYF
.	TRBJ1-1	TRBV30	.	TGTGCCTGGAGCTGGGGGCAGCCGAACACTGAAGCTTTCTTT	CAWSWGQPNTEAFF
.	TRBJ2-2	TRBV9	.	TGTGCCAGCAGCGCCGGACTCCCCGGGGAGCTGTTTTTT	CASSAGLPGELFF
TRBD1	TRBJ1-1	TRBV29-1	.	TGCAGCGTTGGGAGTCAGGGGACAGCTAGCACTGAAGCTTTCTTT	CSVGSQGTASTEAFF
.	TRBJ1-2	TRBV4-2	.	TGTGCCAGCAGCCAAGATAAGACAGCTAACTATGGCTACACCTTC	CASSQDKTANYGYTF
.	TRBJ1-1	TRBV6-6	.	TGTGCCAGCACCAACCTCCTGGGGGCAGAGAACACTGAAGCTTTCTTT	CASTNLLGAENTEAFF
TRBD1	TRBJ2-1	TRBV7-2	.	TGTGCCAGCAGCAGGGACAGGGAAAATGAGCAGTTCTTC	CASSRDRENEQFF
TRBD1	TRBJ1-6	TRBV9	.	TGTGCCAGCAGCGCGGGGACAGAGAATACACCCCTCCACTTT	CASSAGTENTPLHF
.	TRBJ2-1	TRBV30	.	TGTGCCTGGAGTGTACCAGCAGGGAATACGAATGAGCAGTTCTTC	CAWSVPAGNTNEQFF
.	TRBJ2-3	TRBV15	.	TGTGCCACCAGCAGATCGACAGGGAGGACAGATACGCAGTATTTT	CATSRSTGRTDTQYF
TRBD2	TRBJ2-3	TRBV18	.	TGTGCCAGCCAGTCCGGGAGGAGCACAGATACGCAGTATTTT	CASQSGRSTDTQYF